Given below is one T cell receptor beta chain in context. This sample was included in a study of OX40 agonist ivuxolimab in advanced cancers. Whole-study context: All patients had ivuxolimab intravenously every 2 weeks at 0.01 to 10 mg/kg. Patients enrolled in dose escalation were diagnosed with hepatocellular carcinoma, melanoma, renal cell or head and neck cancer.

Clones were sequenced by immunoSEQ multiplex PCR, and TCRdb holds only the in-frame ones, with some missing. The sample shows under 20,000 clones, about 90% of them seen only once. The input for sequencing was CD4+ or CD8+ T cells sorted from blood, taken in a trial of the OX40 agonist ivuxolimab. The sequence came from an adult with an advanced solid tumor such as melanoma, head and neck, liver or kidney cancer.

CDR3 nucleotides: TGTGCCAGCAGCATTTCAGGCGGGGGGCGCTCTGAAAAACTGTTTTTT. It encodes CASSISGGGRSEKLFF. The gene calls are TRBV7-9 and TRBJ1-4; tentative D call: TRBD1 (6 bases). CDR3 length equals 16 residues. Looked up from germline, CDR1 is SEHNR and CDR2 is FQNEAQ (reference sequence). The ends were cut back, 5 bases at V and 7 bases at J, with 20 bases in the middle.